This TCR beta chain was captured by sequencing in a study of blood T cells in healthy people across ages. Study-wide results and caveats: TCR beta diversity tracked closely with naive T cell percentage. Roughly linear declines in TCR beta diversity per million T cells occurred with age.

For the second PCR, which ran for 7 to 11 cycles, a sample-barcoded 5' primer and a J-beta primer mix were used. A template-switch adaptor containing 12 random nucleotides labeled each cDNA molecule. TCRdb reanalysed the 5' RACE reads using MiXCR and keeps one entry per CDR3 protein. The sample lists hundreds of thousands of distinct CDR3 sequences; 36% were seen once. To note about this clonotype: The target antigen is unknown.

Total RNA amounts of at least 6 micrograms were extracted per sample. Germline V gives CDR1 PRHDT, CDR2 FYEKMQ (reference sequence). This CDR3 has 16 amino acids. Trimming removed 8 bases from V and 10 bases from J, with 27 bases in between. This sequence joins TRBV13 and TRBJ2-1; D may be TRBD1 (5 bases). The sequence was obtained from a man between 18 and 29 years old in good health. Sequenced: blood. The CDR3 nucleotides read TGTGCCAGCTGGGGCCAGGACACACTTTTCTCCTACGAGCAGTTCTTC. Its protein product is CASWGQDTLFSYEQFF.